A single TCR beta chain is shown here with its context. Generated by immunoSEQ multiplex PCR, the TCRdb table keeps only in-frame clones and is missing some. This table holds about 48,000 clones, approximately 86% found once. The data originate from a study of OX40 agonist ivuxolimab in advanced cancers. V dropped 5 bases and J dropped 11; count of bases not matched to a gene: 9. This CDR3 is 14 amino acids long. The germline V gene has CDR1 SNHLY and CDR2 FYNNEI. The sample here was CD4+ or CD8+ T cells sorted from blood, taken in a trial of the OX40 agonist ivuxolimab. The genes are TRBV2 and TRBJ1-1, with 12 bases fitting TRBD1. This TCR derives from an adult with an advanced solid tumor such as melanoma, head and neck, liver or kidney cancer. CDR3 protein: CASSPVGQGAGAFF. DNA of the CDR3: TGTGCCAGCAGTCCCGTGGGACAGGGGGCAGGGGCTTTCTTT.